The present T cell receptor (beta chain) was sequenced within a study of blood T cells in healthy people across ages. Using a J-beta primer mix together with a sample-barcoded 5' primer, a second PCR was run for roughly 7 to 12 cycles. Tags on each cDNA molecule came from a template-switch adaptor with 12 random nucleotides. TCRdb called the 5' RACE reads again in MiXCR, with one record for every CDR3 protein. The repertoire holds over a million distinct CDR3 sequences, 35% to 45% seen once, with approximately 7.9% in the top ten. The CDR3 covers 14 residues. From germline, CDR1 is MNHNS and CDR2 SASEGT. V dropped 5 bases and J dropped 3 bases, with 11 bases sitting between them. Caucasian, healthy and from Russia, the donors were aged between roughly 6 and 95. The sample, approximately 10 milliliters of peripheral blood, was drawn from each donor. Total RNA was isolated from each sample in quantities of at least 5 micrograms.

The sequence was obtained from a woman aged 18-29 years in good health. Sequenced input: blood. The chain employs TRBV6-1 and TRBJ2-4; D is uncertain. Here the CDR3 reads CASSQDLGKNIQYF. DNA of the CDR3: TGTGCCAGCAGTCAAGATTTGGGCAAAAACATTCAGTACTTC.